The clone carrying this T cell receptor beta chain was detected many times. This sample was taken from a study of regulatory T cells in long-lasting Graves disease. Time point meaning: newly diagnosed GD, antithyroid drugs for less than 3 months. PBMC-derived RNA was used for the TCR library. Germline loops: CDR1 DFQATT, CDR2 SNEGSKA (reference sequence). Unmatched junction bases numbered 6, after V lost 5 bases and J lost 0 bases. The CDR3 extends over 15 amino acids. Arm-PCR of CDR3 regions and iRepertoire HTBI primers were the basis on which TCR beta libraries were built. TCRdb called the multiplex PCR reads again in MiXCR, with one record for every CDR3 protein. The sample holds 240,000 or so distinct CDR3 sequences, 20% to 25% seen once.

V gene TRBV20-1 combines with J gene TRBJ2-4, with TRBD2 matching over 8 bases. The specimen comprised peripheral blood mononuclear cells (PBMCs), sampled at new diagnosis, from a patient treated with antithyroid drugs. The TCR comes from a female donor with Graves disease. The CDR3 sequence: CSAYGGGLAKNIQYF. CDR3 sequence (DNA): TGCAGTGCTTACGGGGGGGGACTAGCCAAAAACATTCAGTACTTC.